A selection of T cell receptor beta chains follows, all from one sample in a study of identical twins. One entry per CDR3 protein results from TCRdb running MiXCR on the 5' RACE reads. Here the sample spans a few hundred thousand distinct CDR3 sequences, approximately 24% being singletons. A further study also used this sample, focusing on T cells expressing NK-cell markers.

The sample consisted of CD4+ T cells sorted from blood. Receptors originate from a woman aged 18-29 years in good health. Each CDR3 is given with its conserved first and last residue. A D gene is named only where the DNA matches it firmly. Where a row states a size, it is once, few, many or the class of an expanded clone; other rows omit it.

v_gene	d_gene	j_gene	abundance	len	CDR3aa	CDR3nt
TRBV29-1	-	TRBJ2-3	few	13	CSVLEGGTDTQYF	TGCAGCGTTTTAGAGGGTGGGACAGATACGCAGTATTTT
TRBV20-1	TRBD2	TRBJ2-3	-	16	CSARAQAGGISDTQYF	TGCAGTGCTAGGGCGCAGGCGGGAGGAATTTCAGATACGCAGTATTTT
TRBV3-1	-	TRBJ2-2	few	16	CASSRRGTGGTGELFF	TGTGCCAGCAGCCGGAGGGGAACCGGAGGGACCGGGGAGCTGTTTTTT
TRBV12-3/TRBV12-4	-	TRBJ2-1	-	16	CASSFPTASLYNEQFF	TGTGCCAGCAGTTTTCCCACCGCCTCCCTTTACAATGAGCAGTTCTTC
TRBV6-1	-	TRBJ2-7	once	15	CASSERGDGPYEQYF	TGTGCCAGCAGTGAACGGGGAGACGGACCCTACGAGCAGTACTTC
TRBV5-1	-	TRBJ2-3	-	15	CASSRFGGNTDTQYF	TGCGCCAGCAGCCGATTCGGGGGAAACACAGATACGCAGTATTTT
TRBV5-5	-	TRBJ2-3	few	15	CASSLSGLITDTQYF	TGTGCCAGCAGCTTGTCGGGCCTTATCACAGATACGCAGTATTTT
TRBV20-1	-	TRBJ2-7	many	11	CSASRGNEQYF	TGCAGTGCTAGTCGGGGTAACGAGCAGTACTTC
TRBV27	-	TRBJ1-1	once	14	CASSLDLYYTEAFF	TGTGCCAGCAGTTTGGACCTATATTACACTGAAGCTTTCTTT
TRBV28	-	TRBJ2-3	few	14	CASSSPGGTDTQYF	TGTGCCAGCAGTTCTCCGGGAGGCACAGATACGCAGTATTTT
TRBV12-3/TRBV12-4	TRBD1	TRBJ2-1	-	15	CASSRQGRLAHEQFF	TGTGCCAGCAGCAGACAGGGAAGGCTAGCCCATGAGCAGTTCTTC
TRBV7-2	TRBD1	TRBJ2-1	-	16	CASSLGGTASYNEQFF	TGTGCCAGCAGCTTAGGGGGGACAGCTTCCTACAATGAGCAGTTCTTC
TRBV20-1	TRBD1	TRBJ2-1	-	11	CSASQTGTGTF	TGCAGTGCTAGCCAGACAGGGACGGGAACCTTC
TRBV15	-	TRBJ2-3	-	16	CATSRDIGGATDTQYF	TGTGCCACCAGCAGAGATATTGGGGGAGCCACAGATACGCAGTATTTT
TRBV20-1	-	TRBJ1-2	few	14	CSARDGEVSTGYTF	TGCAGTGCTAGAGATGGGGAAGTTTCGACTGGCTACACCTTC
TRBV5-1	TRBD2	TRBJ2-5	few	16	CASSYYPIAGEETQYF	TGCGCCAGCAGCTACTACCCTATAGCGGGGGAAGAGACCCAGTACTTC
TRBV15	-	TRBJ2-5	-	15	CATSRVRTNQETQYF	TGTGCCACCAGCAGAGTCCGGACTAACCAAGAGACCCAGTACTTC
TRBV12-3/TRBV12-4	TRBD1	TRBJ1-1	-	15	CASSLVTGGVTEAFF	TGTGCCAGCAGTTTAGTTACAGGGGGTGTCACTGAAGCTTTCTTT
TRBV3-1	TRBD2	TRBJ2-3	once	15	CASSQLAGGLDTQYF	TGTGCCAGCAGCCAACTAGCGGGGGGCTTAGATACGCAGTATTTT
TRBV5-1	-	TRBJ2-3	few	14	CASSLDLATDTQYF	TGCGCCAGCAGCTTGGATTTAGCGACAGATACGCAGTATTTT
TRBV4-3	TRBD2	TRBJ2-7	few	16	CASSQALAGGIYEQYF	TGCGCCAGCAGCCAGGCACTAGCGGGAGGGATCTACGAGCAGTACTTC
TRBV12-3/TRBV12-4	TRBD1	TRBJ1-2	-	14	CASSLGQGSRGYTF	TGTGCCAGCAGTTTAGGACAGGGCTCCCGCGGCTACACCTTC
TRBV4-3	TRBD1	TRBJ1-2	-	14	CASSQETGGYGYTF	TGCGCCAGCAGCCAAGAGACAGGGGGCTATGGCTACACCTTC
TRBV20-1	-	TRBJ2-7	-	13	CSARDMDGYEQYF	TGCAGTGCTAGAGATATGGACGGCTACGAGCAGTACTTC
TRBV6-5	TRBD1	TRBJ1-2	-	15	CASSYRWTGSDGYTF	TGTGCCAGCAGTTACCGGTGGACAGGGTCAGATGGCTACACCTTC
TRBV12-3/TRBV12-4	-	TRBJ2-7	-	11	CASSRGREQYF	TGTGCCAGCAGCCGAGGGCGCGAGCAGTACTTC
TRBV6-5	-	TRBJ2-7	few	14	CASSYGGASYEQYF	TGTGCCAGCAGTTACGGAGGCGCGTCCTACGAGCAGTACTTC
TRBV24-1	-	TRBJ2-3	-	14	CATSDSGAPDTQYF	TGTGCCACCAGTGATTCGGGGGCCCCAGATACGCAGTATTTT
TRBV3-1	-	TRBJ1-2	many	14	CASSQQRTLSGYTF	TGTGCCAGCAGCCAACAGCGGACTCTGTCGGGCTACACCTTC
TRBV6-1	-	TRBJ1-4	-	13	CASKRTLGEKLFF	TGTGCCAGCAAAAGGACATTGGGAGAAAAACTGTTTTTT
TRBV10-2	TRBD2	TRBJ2-7	-	14	CASSRLAGDYEQYF	TGCGCCAGCAGCCGACTAGCGGGAGACTACGAGCAGTACTTC
TRBV12-3/TRBV12-4	-	TRBJ2-7	-	15	CASSSSSVGGYEQYF	TGTGCCAGCAGTTCGTCGTCGGTAGGTGGCTACGAGCAGTACTTC
TRBV3-1	TRBD2	TRBJ2-1	few	15	CASSQDRSVGRGQFF	TGTGCCAGCAGCCAAGATCGTTCCGTGGGGAGGGGTCAGTTCTTC